These T cell receptor beta chains were read from a single sample in a study of T cell responses to AZD1222 COVID-19 vaccine. TCRdb's table, derived via immunoSEQ multiplex PCR, lists solely in-frame clones and lacks some. The sample lists more than 60,000 clones, about 85% occurring once. This material consisted of peripheral blood, taken on day 0 of AZD1222 vaccination. These receptors all come from an adult in good health. The CDR3 runs from the conserved cysteine through the conserved F or W. The order of the fields is V gene, D gene, clone size, J gene, CDR3 protein, CDR3 DNA. A D gene is named only where the DNA matches it firmly. Size values are once, few and many counts, or a class for expanded clones, and some rows have none.

>TRBV7-7|NA|NA|TRBJ2-3
CASSLVSSTDTQYF
TGTGCTAGCAGTCTAGTATCTAGCACAGATACGCAGTATTTT
>TRBV7-9|TRBD1|NA|TRBJ2-4
CASSPLVGTGEAKNIQYF
TGTGCCAGCAGCCCCCTGGTCGGGACAGGGGAAGCCAAAAACATTCAGTACTTC
>TRBV15|TRBD1|NA|TRBJ2-6
CATSRSTGQGSGANVLTF
TGTGCCACCAGCAGATCAACGGGACAGGGCTCTGGGGCCAACGTCCTGACTTTC
>TRBV12-3/TRBV12-4|TRBD1|NA|TRBJ1-1
CASSGTASEAFF
TGTGCCAGCAGCGGGACAGCGTCTGAAGCTTTCTTT
>TRBV5-1|NA|NA|TRBJ1-2
CASSPTGGANYGYTF
TGCGCCAGCAGCCCTACGGGGGGAGCTAACTATGGCTACACCTTC
>TRBV2|TRBD1|NA|TRBJ1-5
CATAGTGGYQPQHF
TGTGCCACAGCAGGGACAGGGGGCTACCAGCCCCAGCATTTT
>TRBV7-2|TRBD2|NA|TRBJ2-5
CASSLQRGGRETQYF
TGTGCCAGCAGCTTACAGCGGGGGGGCCGGGAGACCCAGTACTTC
>TRBV5-8|NA|NA|TRBJ1-6
CASSPGIVRGGNSPLHF
TGTGCCAGCAGCCCTGGGATTGTCAGGGGTGGTAATTCACCCCTCCACTTT
>TRBV3-1/TRBV3-2|NA|NA|TRBJ2-2
CASSHRRANTGELFF
TGTGCCAGCAGCCACCGTAGGGCGAACACCGGGGAGCTGTTTTTT
>TRBV4-2|NA|NA|TRBJ2-7
CASSQPSSVDEQYF
TGTGCCAGCAGCCAACCCTCCTCGGTGGACGAGCAGTACTTC
>TRBV11-2|TRBD2|NA|TRBJ2-5
CASSRNLLAGGLFKETQYF
TGTGCCAGCAGCCGGAACCTTCTAGCGGGGGGGCTATTTAAGGAGACCCAGTACTTC
>TRBV5-4|TRBD2|NA|TRBJ2-3
CASRLAGRTDTQYF
TGTGCCAGCAGGTTAGCGGGGAGGACAGATACGCAGTATTTT
>TRBV30|NA|NA|TRBJ1-1
CAWAEAHEAFF
TGTGCCTGGGCGGAAGCACATGAAGCTTTCTTT
>TRBV29-1|NA|NA|TRBJ1-2
CSVAARGSGDYGYTF
TGCAGCGTCGCCGCGCGGGGAAGCGGAGACTATGGCTACACCTTC
>TRBV19|TRBD1|NA|TRBJ1-2
CASVSGQPNYGYTF
TGTGCCAGTGTTTCGGGACAGCCTAACTATGGCTACACCTTC
>TRBV3-1/TRBV3-2|NA|once|TRBJ1-3
CASSQATSGNTIYF
TGTGCCAGCAGCCAAGCCACCTCTGGAAACACCATATATTTT
>TRBV30|TRBD1|NA|TRBJ2-2
CASNSGGGGELFF
TGTGCCTCAAACTCAGGGGGCGGCGGGGAGCTGTTTTTT
>TRBV11-2|TRBD2|NA|TRBJ2-5
CASSLAGGMETQYF
TGTGCCAGCAGCTTAGCGGGGGGGATGGAGACCCAGTACTTC
>TRBV9|TRBD1|NA|TRBJ2-2
CASRRDRGQTGELFF
TGTGCCAGCAGACGTGACAGGGGACAGACCGGGGAGCTGTTTTTT
>TRBV28|TRBD1|NA|TRBJ1-1
CASSLGQGTRNTEAFF
TGTGCCAGCAGTTTAGGACAGGGGACCCGGAACACTGAAGCTTTCTTT
>TRBV24-1|TRBD1|NA|TRBJ1-5
CATSDDGQGAGQPQHF
TGTGCCACCAGTGATGATGGACAGGGGGCGGGTCAGCCCCAGCATTTT
>TRBV30|NA|NA|TRBJ1-6
CAWSAGGTSDSPLHF
TGTGCCTGGAGTGCTGGCGGGACGTCAGATTCACCCCTCCACTTT
>TRBV18|NA|NA|TRBJ1-2
CASSPPTVNYGYTF
TGTGCCAGCTCACCCCCCACAGTTAACTATGGCTACACCTTC
>TRBV5-1|NA|NA|TRBJ2-2
CASRGLPGNTGELFF
TGCGCCAGCAGGGGCCTGCCCGGGAACACCGGGGAGCTGTTTTTT
>TRBV9|NA|once|TRBJ1-3
CASSAQGSGNTIYF
TGTGCCAGCAGCGCACAGGGCTCTGGAAACACCATATATTTT
>TRBV5-1|NA|few|TRBJ1-2
CASSLEGGRSGYGYTF
TGCGCCAGCAGCTTGGAGGGGGGAAGGAGTGGCTATGGCTACACCTTC
>TRBV28|NA|NA|TRBJ1-5
CASSLAGTAVGNQPQHF
TGTGCCAGCAGTTTGGCAGGGACTGCGGTGGGCAATCAGCCCCAGCATTTT
>TRBV6-5|TRBD1|once|TRBJ2-2
CASKGQGAYTGELFF
TGTGCCAGCAAGGGACAGGGGGCTTACACCGGGGAGCTGTTTTTT
>TRBV27|NA|once|TRBJ1-5
CASSLPGGPQHF
TGTGCCAGCTCCCTGCCGGGAGGGCCCCAGCATTTT
>TRBV24-1|NA|NA|TRBJ2-2
CATRLAGELFF
TGTGCCACCAGATTAGCCGGGGAGCTGTTTTTT
>TRBV5-4|NA|once|TRBJ2-7
CASSLGGKNNRDEQYF
TGTGCCAGCAGCTTGGGTGGGAAGAATAACAGGGACGAGCAGTACTTC
>TRBV5-1|NA|NA|TRBJ1-3
CASSPQGLGNTIYF
TGCGCCAGCAGCCCGCAGGGGTTAGGAAACACCATATATTTT
>TRBV5-1|NA|NA|TRBJ1-4
CASSFGGGGEKLFF
TGCGCCAGCAGCTTCGGAGGTGGGGGGGAAAAACTGTTTTTT
>TRBV30|NA|NA|TRBJ1-3
CACSTGGGASGNTIYF
TGTGCCTGTTCAACAGGAGGAGGAGCCTCTGGAAACACCATATATTTT
>TRBV19|TRBD2|NA|TRBJ2-1
CASAGLAGLAYNEQFF
TGTGCCAGCGCGGGACTAGCGGGGTTAGCCTACAATGAGCAGTTCTTC
>TRBV7-2|NA|NA|TRBJ1-3
CASSLAPPRSSSGNTIYF
TGTGCCAGCAGCTTAGCCCCGCCAAGAAGTAGCTCTGGAAACACCATATATTTT
>TRBV19|NA|few|TRBJ1-2
CASSIIQGRDGYTF
TGTGCCAGTAGTATAATTCAGGGGAGAGATGGCTACACCTTC
>TRBV6-5|NA|NA|TRBJ2-4
CASSYSSLLAKNIQYF
TGTGCCAGCAGTTACTCGAGTCTCCTAGCCAAAAACATTCAGTACTTC
>TRBV30|NA|NA|TRBJ2-7
CAWRNPGLSYEQYF
TGTGCCTGGAGGAACCCCGGGCTATCCTACGAGCAGTACTTC
>TRBV9|NA|NA|TRBJ1-2
CASSVGDRIANYGYTF
TGTGCCAGCAGCGTAGGAGACCGGATAGCTAACTATGGCTACACCTTC
>TRBV6-5|NA|NA|TRBJ1-4
CASSNGRLSEKLFF
TGTGCCAGCAGCAACGGGAGGTTGAGTGAAAAACTGTTTTTT
>TRBV5-1|TRBD2|NA|TRBJ2-1
CASSLVTAGVFNEQFF
TGCGCCAGCAGCTTGGTCACAGCGGGGGTCTTTAATGAGCAGTTCTTC
>TRBV25-1|TRBD2|NA|TRBJ2-7
CASSDPREGSYEQYF
TGTGCCAGCAGTGATCCGAGGGAGGGGAGCTACGAGCAGTACTTC
>TRBV28|TRBD1|NA|TRBJ1-1
CASRDRGPVSTEAFF
TGTGCCAGCAGAGACAGGGGGCCGGTTAGCACTGAAGCTTTCTTT